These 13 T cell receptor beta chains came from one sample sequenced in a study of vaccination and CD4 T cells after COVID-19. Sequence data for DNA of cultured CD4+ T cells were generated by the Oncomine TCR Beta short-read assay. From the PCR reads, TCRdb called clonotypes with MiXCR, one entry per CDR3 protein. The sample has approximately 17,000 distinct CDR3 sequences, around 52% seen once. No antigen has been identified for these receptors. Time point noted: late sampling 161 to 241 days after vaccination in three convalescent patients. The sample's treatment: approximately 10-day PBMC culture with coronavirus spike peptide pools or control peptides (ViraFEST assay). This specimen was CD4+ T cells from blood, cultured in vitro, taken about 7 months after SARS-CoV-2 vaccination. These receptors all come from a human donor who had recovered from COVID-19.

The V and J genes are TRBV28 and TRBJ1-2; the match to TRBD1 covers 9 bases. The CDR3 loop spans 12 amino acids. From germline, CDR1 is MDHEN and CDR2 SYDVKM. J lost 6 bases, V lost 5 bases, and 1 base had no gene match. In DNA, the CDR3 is TGTGCCAGCAGTGGACAGGGGAATGGCTACACCTTC. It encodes CASSGQGNGYTF.

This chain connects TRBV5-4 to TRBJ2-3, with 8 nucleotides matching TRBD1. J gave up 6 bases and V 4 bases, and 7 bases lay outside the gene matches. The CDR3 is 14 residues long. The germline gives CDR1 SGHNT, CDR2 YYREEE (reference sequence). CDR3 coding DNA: TGTGCCAGCAGCCTCGGACAGGGATGGGATACGCAGTATTTT. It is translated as CASSLGQGWDTQYF.

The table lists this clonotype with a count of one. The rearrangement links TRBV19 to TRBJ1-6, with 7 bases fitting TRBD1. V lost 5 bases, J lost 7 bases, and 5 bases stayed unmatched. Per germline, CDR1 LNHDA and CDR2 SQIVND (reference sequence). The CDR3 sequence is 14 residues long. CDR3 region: CASSYSGGNSPLHF. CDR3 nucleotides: TGTGCCAGTAGTTATTCAGGGGGGAATTCACCCCTCCACTTT.

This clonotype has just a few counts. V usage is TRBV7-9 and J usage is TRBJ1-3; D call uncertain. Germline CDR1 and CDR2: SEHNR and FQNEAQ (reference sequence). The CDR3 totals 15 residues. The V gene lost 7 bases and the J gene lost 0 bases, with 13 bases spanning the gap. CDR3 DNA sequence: TGTGCCAGCACCATAGGGAGGAACTCTGGAAACACCATATATTTT. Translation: CASTIGRNSGNTIYF.

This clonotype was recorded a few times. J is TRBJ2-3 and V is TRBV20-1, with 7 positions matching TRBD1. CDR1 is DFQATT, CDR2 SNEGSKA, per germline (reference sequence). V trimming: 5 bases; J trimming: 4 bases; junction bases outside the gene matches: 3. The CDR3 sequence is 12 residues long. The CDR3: CSAGQAADTQYF. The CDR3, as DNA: TGCAGTGCTGGACAGGCGGCAGATACGCAGTATTTT.

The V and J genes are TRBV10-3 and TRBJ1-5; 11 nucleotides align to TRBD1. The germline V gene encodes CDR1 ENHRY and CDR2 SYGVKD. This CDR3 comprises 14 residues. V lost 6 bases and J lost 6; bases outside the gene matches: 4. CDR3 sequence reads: CAISNGQGAQPQHF. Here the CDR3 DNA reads TGTGCCATCAGCAACGGACAGGGGGCTCAGCCCCAGCATTTT.

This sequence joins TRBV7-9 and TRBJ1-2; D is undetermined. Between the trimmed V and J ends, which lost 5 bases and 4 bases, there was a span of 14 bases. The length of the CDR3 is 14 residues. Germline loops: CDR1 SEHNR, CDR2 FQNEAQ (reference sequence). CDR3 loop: CASSPTSQFYGYTF. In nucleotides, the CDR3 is TGTGCCAGCAGCCCAACCTCACAGTTCTATGGCTACACCTTC.

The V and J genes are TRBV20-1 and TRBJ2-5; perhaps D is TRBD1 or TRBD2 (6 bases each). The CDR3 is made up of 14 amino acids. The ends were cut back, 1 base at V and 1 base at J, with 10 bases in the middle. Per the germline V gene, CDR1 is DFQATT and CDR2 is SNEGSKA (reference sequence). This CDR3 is CSARVGGGQETQYF. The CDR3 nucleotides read TGCAGTGCTAGAGTTGGAGGGGGCCAAGAGACCCAGTACTTC.

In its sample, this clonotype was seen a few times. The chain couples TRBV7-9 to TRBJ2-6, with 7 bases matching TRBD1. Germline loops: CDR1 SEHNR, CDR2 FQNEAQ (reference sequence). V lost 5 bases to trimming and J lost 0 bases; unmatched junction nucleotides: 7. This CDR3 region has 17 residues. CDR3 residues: CASSNRDSTSGANVLTF. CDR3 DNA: TGTGCCAGCAGCAACCGGGACAGCACCTCTGGGGCCAACGTCCTGACTTTC.

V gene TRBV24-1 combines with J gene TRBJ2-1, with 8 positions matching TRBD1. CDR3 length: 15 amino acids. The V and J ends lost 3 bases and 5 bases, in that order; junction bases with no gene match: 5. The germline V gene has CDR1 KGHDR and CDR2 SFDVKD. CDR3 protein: CATSDPGTGNNEQFF. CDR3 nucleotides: TGTGCCACCAGTGATCCCGGGACAGGAAACAATGAGCAGTTCTTC.

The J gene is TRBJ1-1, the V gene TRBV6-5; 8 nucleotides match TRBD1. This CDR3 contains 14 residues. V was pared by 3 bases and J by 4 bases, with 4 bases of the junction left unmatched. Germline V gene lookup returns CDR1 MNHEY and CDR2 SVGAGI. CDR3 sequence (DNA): TGTGCCAGCAGTTATCACAGGGGGGCCACTGAAGCTTTCTTT. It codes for CASSYHRGATEAFF.

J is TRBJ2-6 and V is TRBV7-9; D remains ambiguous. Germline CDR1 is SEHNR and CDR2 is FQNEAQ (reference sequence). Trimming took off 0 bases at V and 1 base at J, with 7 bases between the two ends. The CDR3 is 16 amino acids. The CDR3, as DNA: TGTGCCAGCAGCTTAGCGTTGGGGTCTGGGGCCAACGTCCTGACTTTC. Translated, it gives CASSLALGSGANVLTF.

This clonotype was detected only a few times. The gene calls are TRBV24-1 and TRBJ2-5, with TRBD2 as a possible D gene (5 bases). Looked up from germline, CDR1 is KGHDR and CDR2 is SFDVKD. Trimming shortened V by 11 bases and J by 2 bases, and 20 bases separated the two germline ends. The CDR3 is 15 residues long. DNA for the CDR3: TGTGCCAGCAATCAAAGAGGCGGAGGACAAGAGACCCAGTACTTC. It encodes CASNQRGGGQETQYF.